The 17 T cell receptor beta chains reported below all come from one sample, sequenced in a study of OX40 agonist ivuxolimab in advanced cancers. Assay used: immunoSEQ multiplex PCR; TCRdb lists only in-frame clones, some missing. The sample holds fewer than 100,000 clones, 80% to 90% seen once. The sample consisted of CD4+ or CD8+ T cells sorted from blood, taken in a trial of the OX40 agonist ivuxolimab. These receptors originate from an adult with an advanced solid tumor such as melanoma, head and neck, liver or kidney cancer.

This clone was found once. This sequence joins TRBV28 and TRBJ1-2; tentative D call: TRBD1 (5 bases). This CDR3 spans 14 amino acids. Germline-derived CDR1 and CDR2 are MDHEN and SYDVKM. The CDR3 here is CVSSEGNPIYGYTF. As DNA, the CDR3 is TGTGTGAGCAGTGAGGGGAATCCCATATATGGCTACACCTTC.

This clone was observed a single time. The J gene is TRBJ1-3, the V gene TRBV2, with D perhaps TRBD1 (6 bases). CDR1 and CDR2 (germline): SNHLY, FYNNEI. V was clipped by 4 bases and J by 0 bases, with 13 bases between them. This CDR3 comprises 16 residues. The CDR3 bases are TGTGCCAGCAGTGTGCAGGGGTCTCTCTCTGGAAACACCATATATTTT. Protein: CASSVQGSLSGNTIYF. Looking up the rest from reference TRBV2 and TRBJ1-3 gives the full variable domain: EPEVTQTPSHQVTQMGQEVILRCVPISNHLYFYWYRQILGQKVEFLVSFYNNEISEKSEIFDDQFSVERPDGSNFTLKIRSTKLEDSAMYFCASSVQGSLSGNTIYFGEGSWLTVV.

The genes are TRBV10-3 and TRBJ2-1; 7 nucleotides align to TRBD1. V dropped 5 bases and J dropped 3; count of bases not matched to a gene: 4. The CDR3 spans 14 residues. Germline V lookup: CDR1 ENHRY, CDR2 SYGVKD. The chain's CDR3 is CAISTGQSYNEQFF. In DNA, the CDR3 is TGTGCCATCAGTACGGGACAGAGCTACAATGAGCAGTTCTTC.

This clone was counted at least ten times. The chain combines TRBV13 with TRBJ1-1; TRBD1 is a possible D gene (5 bases). V was shortened by 2 bases and J by 8 bases, with 9 bases between the two germline ends. CDR1 and CDR2 (germline): PRHDT, FYEKMQ (reference sequence). This CDR3 has 12 residues. The DNA of the CDR3 is TGTGCCAGCAGCTTAATACAGGCGGAAGCTTTCTTT. Amino acid sequence: CASSLIQAEAFF.

The chain links TRBV7-7 to TRBJ2-5; D uncertain. The CDR3 is made up of 13 amino acids. Germline CDR1 is SSHAT and CDR2 is FNYEAQ (reference sequence). V was clipped by 2 bases and J by 1 base, with 5 bases between them. The CDR3 DNA reads TGTGCCAGCAGCTTAATGGTCCAAGAGACCCAGTACTTC. It specifies CASSLMVQETQYF.

CDR3 DNA: TGTGCCAGCAGTCCGCAGGGGTATGGCTACACCTTC. Amino acids: CASSPQGYGYTF. The chain combines TRBV9 with TRBJ1-2; D is possibly TRBD1 (6 bases). Germline V lookup: CDR1 SGDLS, CDR2 YYNGEE. Deletions cut 5 bases from V and 5 bases from J, with 10 bases between. This CDR3 contains 12 residues.

The chain couples TRBV5-4 to TRBJ1-1; possible D gene TRBD1, 6 bases. Trimming took off 1 base at V and 1 base at J, with 11 bases between the two ends. The CDR3 spans 15 residues. Germline V gives CDR1 SGHNT, CDR2 YYREEE (reference sequence). CDR3 DNA: TGTGCCAGCAGCTTGAGTCAGGGGTCGAACACTGAAGCTTTCTTT. Its translation is CASSLSQGSNTEAFF.

The table lists this clone with a few counts. The chain is built from TRBV11-2 and TRBJ1-2, with D uncertain. V lost 5 bases and J 4 bases, leaving 14 bases between the germline ends. CDR1 is SGHAT and CDR2 is FQNNGV in the germline V gene. The CDR3 is 14 amino acids. The CDR3 region has the DNA TGTGCCAGCAGCCTCCGGCGGCAGTCCTATGGCTACACCTTC. Encoded protein: CASSLRRQSYGYTF.

This rearrangement joins TRBV5-1 to TRBJ1-2; a weak D match, TRBD1 (5 bases). The V end was cut by 0 bases, the J end by 4 bases, with 13 bases between. CDR3 size: 15 residues. The germline gives CDR1 SGHRS, CDR2 YFSETQ. CDR3 region: CASSLDGQGSYGYTF. In nucleotides, the CDR3 is TGCGCCAGCAGCTTGGATGGTCAGGGTAGCTATGGCTACACCTTC. The whole variable domain, filled in from reference TRBV5-1 and TRBJ1-2, reads KAGVTQTPRYLIKTRGQQVTLSCSPISGHRSVSWYQQTPGQGLQFLFEYFSETQRNKGNFPGRFSGRQFSNSRSEMNVSTLELGDSALYLCASSLDGQGSYGYTFGSGTRLTVV.

J is TRBJ1-1 and V is TRBV12-5; D gene uncertain. The germline V and J ends were trimmed by 6 bases and 4 bases, with 12 bases remaining between them. The germline V gene encodes CDR1 LGHNT and CDR2 FRNRAP. The CDR3 totals 13 residues. The CDR3 here is CASGLGSGTEAFF. The CDR3 DNA is TGTGCTAGTGGCCTGGGGTCGGGCACTGAAGCTTTCTTT.

This clone was detected only once. This sequence joins TRBV28 and TRBJ2-3; D gene ambiguous. The germline V gene encodes CDR1 MDHEN and CDR2 SYDVKM. The V end was cut by 5 bases, the J end by 2 bases, with 8 bases between. The CDR3 has 13 residues. CDR3 DNA: TGTGCCAGCAGTAGTGTCGACACAGATACGCAGTATTTT. This sequence encodes CASSSVDTDTQYF.

The chain has TRBV6-1 and TRBJ1-2; no reliable D call. V lost 4 bases, J lost 3 bases, and 12 bases lay in between. This CDR3 region has 14 residues. Germline CDR1 and CDR2: MNHNS and SASEGT. CDR3 amino acids: CASSVRGSDYGYTF. CDR3 in DNA: TGTGCCAGCAGTGTGCGGGGTAGTGACTATGGCTACACCTTC.

This clone was counted between two and nine times. V gene TRBV11-2 combines with J gene TRBJ1-2; no firm D call. Trimming removed 1 base from V and 2 bases from J, with 11 bases in between. The germline CDR1 and CDR2 sequences are SGHAT and FQNNGV. The CDR3 contains 15 residues. The CDR3 loop is CASSLGGGQNYGYTF. CDR3 DNA: TGTGCCAGCAGCTTAGGGGGTGGGCAGAACTATGGCTACACCTTC.

CDR3 nucleotides: TGCAGCGTCGGGACAGGGGAAGATACGCAGTATTTT. Residues: CSVGTGEDTQYF. This chain uses TRBV29-1 with TRBJ2-3; 10 bases are shared with TRBD1. CDR3 size: 12 residues. Germline V CDR1 and CDR2: SQVTM, ANQGSEA. The ends lost 6 bases at V and 5 bases at J; junction bases unmatched: 2.

The V and J genes are TRBV28 and TRBJ1-5, with D tentatively TRBD1 (5 bases). Trimming shortened V by 7 bases and J by 0 bases, and 22 bases separated the two germline ends. The CDR3 spans 18 residues. Germline values: CDR1 MDHEN, CDR2 SYDVKM. The CDR3 loop reads CASTLSGGLLDSNQPQHF. CDR3 coding DNA: TGTGCCAGCACCCTCTCGGGGGGACTTCTAGATAGCAATCAGCCCCAGCATTTT.

The chain recombines TRBV7-3 with TRBJ1-2, with no clear D. The V and J ends lost 4 bases and 4 bases respectively, with 10 bases between them. This CDR3 comprises 13 residues. Germline V gene sequence: CDR1 SGHTA, CDR2 FQGTGA. The CDR3: CASSSSGGYGYTF. As DNA, the CDR3 is TGTGCCAGCAGCTCGAGTGGAGGCTATGGCTACACCTTC.

As to this clone: This CDR3 is also generated by other DNA sequences in the sample. The genes are TRBV7-2 and TRBJ2-2; D is uncertain. This CDR3 is built from 15 residues. In germline, CDR1 is SGHTA, CDR2 FQGNSA. With 0 bases removed from V and 2 bases from J, the gap between germline ends came to 7 bases. The CDR3 coding sequence is TGTGCCAGCAGCTTAGCGGGCGATAACACCGGGGAGCTGTTTTTT. This translates into CASSLAGDNTGELFF.